These T cell receptor beta chains were read from a single sample in a study of T cell repertoires in aging, cancer and after chemotherapy. TCRdb re-derived calls from the multiplex PCR reads in MiXCR, one entry per CDR3 protein. This table holds about 11,000 distinct CDR3 sequences, around 42% found once. The sequencing sample was made of blood. Receptor source: a human donor in good health. The CDR3 runs from the conserved cysteine through the conserved F or W. Fields, in order: V gene, J gene, CDR3 protein.

TRBV6-5	TRBJ1-5	CAIAQGTRPQHF
TRBV19	TRBJ2-2	CASSIPPGGADTGELFF
TRBV12-3/TRBV12-4	TRBJ2-3	CASRPLVDTQYF
TRBV19	TRBJ2-7	CASSPPSAIYEQYF
TRBV6-5	TRBJ1-2	CAISPPPDRGTNYGYTF
TRBV15	TRBJ1-5	CATSRGGLRSNQPQHF
TRBV27	TRBJ2-7	CVSRWTSGSSYEQYF
TRBV18	TRBJ2-3	CASSPPATSTDTQYF
TRBV28	TRBJ1-2	CASSSSGGYYGYTF
TRBV12-3/TRBV12-4	TRBJ2-1	CASSPGGRDNEQFF
TRBV12-3/TRBV12-4	TRBJ2-5	CASSLLAGGYQETQYF
TRBV4-1	TRBJ2-3	CASSSAGAVADTQYF
TRBV6-1	TRBJ1-3	CASVNDQRGNTIYF
TRBV20-1	TRBJ2-7	CSAKEDGTDPYEQYF
TRBV28	TRBJ1-2	CASSPSLSGNSGYGYTF
TRBV6-5	TRBJ2-5	CASSLTRDRGETQYF
TRBV20-1	TRBJ2-7	CSARDTSPNGGDEQYF
TRBV7-9	TRBJ2-7	CASRMGGAYEQYF
TRBV29-1	TRBJ2-7	CSVGAEQYF
TRBV6-2/TRBV6-3	TRBJ2-7	CASSVTGCCAPSYEQYF
TRBV27	TRBJ2-3	CASSFRTRQASDTQYF
TRBV20-1	TRBJ2-7	CSARVSGTSYEQYF
TRBV19	TRBJ1-3	CASSIWEDGNTIYF
TRBV19	TRBJ1-5	CASSMQGREPQHF
TRBV19	TRBJ2-2	CASSIDLLWKGKDTGELFF
TRBV30	TRBJ1-3	CAWSATGKGNTIYF
TRBV19	TRBJ1-3	CASSIHGDSGNTIYF
TRBV28	TRBJ2-2	CAIKPGGTGELFF
TRBV7-2	TRBJ2-7	CASSILYYSYEQYF
TRBV30	TRBJ2-5	CAWRASKTQYF
TRBV29-1	TRBJ2-3	CSVEDGYQGDTQYF
TRBV6-5	TRBJ1-2	CASGQGVDYGYTF
TRBV18	TRBJ2-2	CASSPVGNTGELFF
TRBV30	TRBJ1-2	CAWPVGGGYTF
TRBV20-1	TRBJ2-3	CRVFDVRKKTDTQYF
TRBV12-3/TRBV12-4	TRBJ1-6	CASSLGQKNSPLHF
TRBV30	TRBJ2-1	CAWSGQGFNEQFF
TRBV27	TRBJ1-4	CASRPTATNEKLFF
TRBV12-3/TRBV12-4	TRBJ1-3	CASRTGSGNTIYF
TRBV27	TRBJ1-5	CASSLDRGNQPQHF
TRBV20-1	TRBJ1-1	CSGRDSNTEAFF
TRBV20-1	TRBJ1-4	CSAYDRANEKLFF
TRBV6-1	TRBJ1-1	CASSYGPSWTEAFF
TRBV6-5	TRBJ1-6	CASSRGRSGAKGSPLHF
TRBV11-1	TRBJ1-2	CASSLAVNYGYTF
TRBV27	TRBJ2-1	CASSFKVSYNEQFF
TRBV4-2	TRBJ2-1	CASSQDFALASEQFF
TRBV6-5	TRBJ2-7	CASSYSKTALNEQYF